Listed below are T cell receptor beta chains from one sample, sequenced in a study of T cells in Graves' hyperthyroidism and ophthalmopathy. TCRdb re-analysed the multiplex PCR reads in MiXCR, keeping a single row per CDR3 protein. Of roughly 530,000 distinct CDR3 sequences in the sample, roughly 15% are singletons; the top ten hold approximately 15%. The specimen was blood. These receptors were obtained from a woman aged 18-30 years with Graves' ophthalmopathy. The CDR3 runs from the conserved cysteine through the conserved F or W. Fields, in order: V gene, clone size, J gene, D gene, CDR3 protein, CDR3 DNA. A D gene is named only where the DNA matches it firmly. Only some rows state a clone size, as once, few, many or a class for expanded clones.

>TRBV4-3|many|TRBJ2-1|TRBD2
CASSQVLLAGGPSYYNEQFF
TGCGCCAGCAGCCAAGTACTCCTAGCGGGAGGCCCAAGTTACTACAATGAGCAGTTCTTC
>TRBV6-1|many|TRBJ1-1|.
CASSEGPYTEAFF
TGTGCCAGCAGTGAAGGACCCTACACTGAAGCTTTCTTT
>TRBV4-1|few|TRBJ1-4|.
CASSPLRIVEKLFF
TGCGCCAGCAGCCCATTAAGAATTGTTGAAAAACTGTTTTTT
>TRBV28|medium-sized|TRBJ2-7|.
CASSLGLAASYEQYF
TGTGCCAGCAGTTTAGGCCTGGCGGCTTCCTACGAGCAGTACTTC
>TRBV2|many|TRBJ1-2|.
CASSEMGNGYTF
TGTGCCAGCAGTGAAATGGGAAATGGCTACACCTTC
>TRBV30|many|TRBJ2-7|.
CACQTSGEAYEQYF
TGTGCCTGTCAAACATCAGGGGAGGCCTACGAGCAGTACTTC
>TRBV28|many|TRBJ2-1|.
CASNGGRWDINNEQFF
TGTGCCAGCAACGGAGGGAGATGGGACATCAACAATGAGCAGTTCTTC
>TRBV7-2|.|TRBJ1-3|TRBD1
CASSQPGGQTHSGNTIYF
TGTGCCAGCAGCCAACCAGGGGGCCAGACCCACTCTGGAAACACCATATATTTT
>TRBV6-5|many|TRBJ1-2|TRBD1
CASSYSKRGQGYGYTF
TGTGCCAGCAGTTACTCGAAGAGGGGGCAGGGATATGGCTACACCTTC
>TRBV28|few|TRBJ1-1|.
CASSLSGFTNTEAFF
TGTGCCAGCAGTTTATCGGGCTTCACGAACACTGAAGCTTTCTTT
>TRBV28|few|TRBJ1-1|TRBD1
CASSSPFRTGSNTEAFF
TGTGCCAGCAGTTCACCCTTTAGGACAGGTTCGAACACTGAAGCTTTCTTT
>TRBV24-1|.|TRBJ1-5|TRBD1
CATASTGGPNQPQHF
TGTGCCACCGCGTCAACAGGGGGCCCCAATCAGCCCCAGCATTTT
>TRBV5-5|many|TRBJ1-2|TRBD1
CASSLEGQGLYGYTF
TGTGCCAGCAGCTTGGAGGGACAGGGTCTATATGGCTACACCTTC
>TRBV2|many|TRBJ2-7|.
CASRAPGGSYEQYF
TGTGCCAGCAGGGCCCCTGGGGGGAGTTACGAGCAGTACTTC
>TRBV5-4|once|TRBJ2-1|.
CASSLGRTNEQFF
TGTGCCAGCAGCTTGGGTAGGACCAATGAGCAGTTCTTC
>TRBV19|.|TRBJ2-1|.
CASPPPASASYNEQFF
TGTGCCAGTCCGCCCCCGGCTAGCGCCTCCTACAATGAGCAGTTCTTC
>TRBV7-2|many|TRBJ2-1|.
CASSLKRVEGEQFF
TGTGCCAGCAGCTTGAAAAGGGTAGAGGGTGAGCAGTTCTTC
>TRBV12-3/TRBV12-4|many|TRBJ1-2|.
CASRSAGGSGYTF
TGTGCCAGCAGGTCCGCGGGGGGCAGTGGCTACACCTTC
>TRBV6-1|.|TRBJ1-1|.
CASSEGGSNTEAFF
TGTGCCAGCAGTGAAGGGGGTTCGAACACTGAAGCTTTCTTT
>TRBV19|.|TRBJ1-5|TRBD1
CASSIGSSGGQPQHF
TGTGCCAGTAGTATAGGAAGTTCAGGGGGTCAGCCCCAGCATTTT
>TRBV6-1|many|TRBJ2-7|.
CASSRGVNEQYF
TGTGCCAGCAGTCGGGGTGTGAACGAGCAGTACTTC
>TRBV3-1|.|TRBJ1-3|.
CASSRGRNSGNTIYF
TGTGCCAGCAGCCGGGGCCGCAACTCTGGAAACACCATATATTTT
>TRBV12-3/TRBV12-4|.|TRBJ1-2|TRBD1
CASTYAGGSGYTF
TGTGCCAGCACCTACGCAGGGGGCTCTGGCTACACCTTC
>TRBV3-1|few|TRBJ1-2|.
CASSHYSLNYGYTF
TGTGCCAGCAGCCACTACAGTCTAAACTATGGCTACACCTTC
>TRBV12-3/TRBV12-4|many|TRBJ2-5|TRBD1
CASSPYPGQGDKTQYF
TGTGCCAGCAGTCCTTACCCGGGACAGGGGGATAAGACCCAGTACTTC
>TRBV4-2|few|TRBJ1-2|TRBD1
CASSQDTGQGAFYGYTF
TGTGCCAGCAGCCAAGATACCGGACAGGGGGCTTTTTATGGCTACACCTTC
>TRBV28|many|TRBJ1-2|TRBD1
CASSPQGENYGYTF
TGTGCCAGCAGTCCTCAGGGGGAGAACTATGGCTACACCTTC
>TRBV6-1|many|TRBJ1-2|TRBD1
CASSPQGGGDYGYTF
TGTGCCAGCAGTCCCCAGGGGGGTGGGGACTATGGCTACACCTTC
>TRBV6-1|.|TRBJ2-7|.
CASSRQWDEQYF
TGTGCCAGCAGCCGACAGTGGGACGAGCAGTACTTC
>TRBV6-1|many|TRBJ2-7|TRBD1
CASRNLGTGLDEQYF
TGTGCCAGCAGGAATTTGGGGACAGGGCTCGACGAGCAGTACTTC
>TRBV3-1|many|TRBJ1-2|.
CASSQDSGNGYTF
TGTGCCAGCAGCCAAGATTCAGGGAATGGCTACACCTTC
>TRBV28|many|TRBJ2-1|.
CASSFRSYYNEQFF
TGTGCCAGCAGTTTTCGGAGTTACTACAATGAGCAGTTCTTC
>TRBV11-2|many|TRBJ2-5|.
CASSLDRLLEETQYF
TGTGCCAGCAGCTTAGATCGTTTACTAGAAGAGACCCAGTACTTC
>TRBV6-1|many|TRBJ1-1|.
CASIYSLGPTEAFF
TGTGCCAGCATATACAGTTTGGGCCCCACTGAAGCTTTCTTT
>TRBV6-1|.|TRBJ2-1|TRBD2
CASSLWGGTGNEQFF
TGTGCCAGCAGTCTATGGGGGGGGACGGGCAATGAGCAGTTCTTC
>TRBV5-1|many|TRBJ2-7|TRBD1
CASSFRDRGPRTPYEQYF
TGCGCCAGCAGCTTCCGGGACAGGGGACCGCGAACCCCCTACGAGCAGTACTTC
>TRBV3-1|once|TRBJ2-5|.
CASSQDRGAATETQYF
TGTGCCAGCAGCCAAGATCGAGGGGCGGCAACAGAGACCCAGTACTTC
>TRBV5-6|.|TRBJ1-3|.
CASSLDPRNSGNTIYF
TGTGCCAGCAGCTTGGATCCGCGAAACTCTGGAAACACCATATATTTT
>TRBV6-1|many|TRBJ1-1|.
CASSEGVEGTEAFF
TGTGCCAGCAGTGAAGGTGTCGAGGGGACTGAAGCTTTCTTT
>TRBV6-5|few|TRBJ2-7|.
CASCHLGSFYEQYF
TGTGCCAGCTGTCACTTGGGGAGCTTCTACGAGCAGTACTTC
>TRBV7-3|few|TRBJ2-6|.
CASSLIGDLSSGANVLTF
TGTGCCAGCAGCTTAATCGGGGATCTCTCCTCTGGGGCCAACGTCCTGACTTTC
>TRBV12-5|.|TRBJ1-1|TRBD1
CASGLVVGTGGTEAFF
TGTGCTAGTGGTTTGGTAGTAGGAACAGGGGGCACTGAAGCTTTCTTT